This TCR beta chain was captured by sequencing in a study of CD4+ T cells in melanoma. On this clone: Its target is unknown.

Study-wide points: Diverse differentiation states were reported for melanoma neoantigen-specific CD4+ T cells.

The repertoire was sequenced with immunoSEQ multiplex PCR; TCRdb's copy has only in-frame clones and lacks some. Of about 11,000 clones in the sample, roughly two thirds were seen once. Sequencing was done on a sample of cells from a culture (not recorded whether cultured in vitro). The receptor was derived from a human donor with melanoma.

The CDR3 bases are TGTGCCAGCAGGAGGGGACAGGGGCAGTGGGAGACCCAGTACTTC. Translating it yields CASRRGQGQWETQYF. The chain recombines TRBV11-1 with TRBJ2-5; 10 nucleotides align to TRBD1. CDR3 length: 15 amino acids. V lost 6 bases to trimming and J lost 5 bases; unmatched junction nucleotides: 9. Per germline, CDR1 SGHAT and CDR2 FQDESV (reference sequence).